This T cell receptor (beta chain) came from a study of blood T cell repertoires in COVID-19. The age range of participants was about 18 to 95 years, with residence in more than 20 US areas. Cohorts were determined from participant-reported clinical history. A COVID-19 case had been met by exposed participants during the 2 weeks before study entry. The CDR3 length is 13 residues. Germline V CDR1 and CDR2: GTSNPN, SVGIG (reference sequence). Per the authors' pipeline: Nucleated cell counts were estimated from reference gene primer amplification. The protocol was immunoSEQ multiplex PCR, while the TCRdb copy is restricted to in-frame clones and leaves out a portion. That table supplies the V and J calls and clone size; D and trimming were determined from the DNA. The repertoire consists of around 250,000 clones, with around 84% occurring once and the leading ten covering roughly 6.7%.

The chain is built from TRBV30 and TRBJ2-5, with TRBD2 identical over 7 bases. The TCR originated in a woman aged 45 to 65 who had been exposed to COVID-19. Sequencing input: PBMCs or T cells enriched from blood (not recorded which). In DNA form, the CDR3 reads TGTGCTGGGGAGGGGCTCCCGAGAGAGACCCAGTACTTC. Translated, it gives CAGEGLPRETQYF.